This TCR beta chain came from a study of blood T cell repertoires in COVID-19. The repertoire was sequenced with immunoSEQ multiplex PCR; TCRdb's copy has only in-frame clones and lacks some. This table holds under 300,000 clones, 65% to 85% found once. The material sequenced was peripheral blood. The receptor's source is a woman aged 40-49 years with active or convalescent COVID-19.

The chain's CDR3 is CASSLAGQNSPLHF. For the CDR3, the DNA is TGTGCCAGCAGTTTGGCAGGGCAGAATTCACCCCTCCACTTT. This chain joins TRBV27 and TRBJ1-6, with D possibly TRBD1 on 5 matching bases. This CDR3 has 14 amino acids. Trimming removed 3 bases at V and 7 bases at J, with 10 bases between. Germline lookup yields CDR1 MNHEY and CDR2 SMNVEV (reference sequence).